The T cell receptor (beta chain) under discussion was sequenced for a study of Graves' ophthalmopathy and Graves' hyperthyroidism. Across the study: Hyperthyroidism is called stable when no ophthalmopathy develops within 18 months of follow-up.

General study points: Blood also held most thyroid clonotypes expanded above 0.001 frequency.

The CDR3 sequence is 14 residues long. The germline V gene has CDR1 SEHNR and CDR2 FQNEAQ (reference sequence). Trimming took 2 bases from V and 5 from J, leaving 12 bases between them. Researchers took RNA transcripts and amplified TCR beta CDR3 regions from them. HTBI primers primed a first-round RT-PCR, and a second-round multiplex PCR followed. TCRdb re-derived calls from the multiplex PCR reads in MiXCR, one entry per CDR3 protein. The sample has around 1.1 million distinct CDR3 sequences, 36% seen once. This clonotype has ten or more counts. Its target is not known. Newly diagnosed, the hyperthyroidism patients had under 2 months' duration and were aged 18 to 65. Clinical symptoms, serum thyroxine, TRAb, thyroid ultrasound and orbital computed tomography formed the basis of diagnosis.

The clonotype comes from an adult man with Graves' hyperthyroidism. The chain has TRBV7-9 and TRBJ2-5; no firm D call. Input material: peripheral blood or thyroid tissue (not recorded which). The CDR3 nucleotides read TGTGCCAGCAGCTTATCGGGTTTTCTGGAGACCCAGTACTTC. Translated, it gives CASSLSGFLETQYF.